This T cell receptor beta chain was recovered during a study of spatial heterogeneity in lung cancer. Study in general: Unique TCR and UMI combinations averaged more than ten appearances each in raw reads.

Documented time point: sample taken at primary tumor resection. This clonotype has at least ten counts. The target antigen is unknown. A library prepared for alpha chains yielded this beta chain as an off-target read; its size is of little meaning. Study results and caveats: The number of expanded tumor alpha and beta chains correlated with mutation number.

TCRdb recomputed calls from the 5' RACE reads with MiXCR, one row per CDR3 protein. The sample consists of 17,000 or so distinct CDR3 sequences, approximately 6.2% of them appearing once. This TCR came from a male donor with early-stage non-small cell lung cancer. The sequences come from lung tumor tissue, collected at surgery.

The CDR3 DNA is TGTGCCAGCAAGAAACCAGGAGCCTCTGGAAACACCATATATTTT. Its protein product is CASKKPGASGNTIYF. The rearrangement links TRBV6-6 to TRBJ1-3; unclear D gene. Germline CDR1 reads MNHNY; CDR2 reads SVGAGI (reference sequence). CDR3 length: 15 amino acids. V gave up 7 bases and J gave up 0 bases, with 13 bases separating them.